This T cell receptor (beta chain) originates from a study of T-cell memory formation after mild COVID-19. Overall study findings and caveats: Clones that got smaller from day 15 to 85 had even CD4/CD8, while clones growing later tipped toward CD4+. Pre-infection memory held some responding clones, suggesting pre-existing cross-reactive T cells responded.

TCRalpha and TCRbeta libraries used 5'RACE with constant-segment primers and UMIs. TCRdb re-called the 5' RACE reads through MiXCR, storing one row per CDR3 protein. The table shows approximately 410,000 distinct CDR3 sequences, with more than 20% occurring only once. This clonotype was picked up a small number of times. Antigen: not known. This CDR3 is built from 13 residues. Looked up from germline, CDR1 is SGHKS and CDR2 is YYEKEE (reference sequence). Trimming removed 4 bases at V and 3 bases at J, with 10 bases between. This clonotype originated in an adult woman who had mild COVID-19 (a few samples of this study predate the infection). Cell type and time point are not known. The specimen sequenced was PBMCs or a T cell subset sorted from them (not recorded which). The chain is built from TRBV5-5 and TRBJ1-2; D is ambiguous. DNA for the CDR3: TGTGCCAGCAGCCCGGAGACCCACTATGGCTACACCTTC. As protein: CASSPETHYGYTF.